This T cell receptor beta chain was sequenced for a study of blood T cell repertoires in COVID-19. At the level of the study: Spain, Italy and the United States supplied samples that represented acute and convalescent COVID-19. Nucleic acid was either cDNA or gDNA, and it came from T cells, B-cell-depleted T cells, or PBMCs.

The germline V gene has CDR1 GTSNPN and CDR2 SVGIG (reference sequence). Trimming at V came to 1 base and at J to 10 bases, leaving 3 bases not matched to a gene. The CDR3 covers 12 residues. In the original workflow: For nucleated cells, counts were estimated from reference gene primer amplification. Some clones are missing from TCRdb's copy, which holds only in-frame ones; the method was immunoSEQ multiplex PCR. From that table come the V and J calls and clone size; the DNA was used to work out D and trimming. This table has under 80,000 clones, approximately 83% appearing once. The source material was peripheral blood. The clonotype originates from a human donor in a cohort sampled during active COVID-19. This sequence joins TRBV30 and TRBJ2-1; 8 positions match TRBD2. The CDR3 protein is CAWSDRLAEQFF. Here the CDR3 DNA reads TGTGCCTGGAGTGACCGACTAGCGGAGCAGTTCTTC.